These 21 T cell receptor beta chains share one sample of origin, sequenced in a study of human T cells and chemical hapten exposure. TCRdb ran MiXCR on the RACE reads and lists one entry per CDR3 protein. The sample lists some 82,000 distinct CDR3 sequences, approximately 11% occurring once. Time point of the sample: patch test 1, 2 weeks after DPC sensitization. Treatment of the sample: therapeutic diphenylcyclopropenone sensitization with weekly scalp DPC. The sample in question was whole blood, obtained in connection with sensitization to the hapten diphenylcyclopropenone (DPC). The receptors were gathered from a woman aged 45-65 years with alopecia areata. Some clones in this sample may be carry-over from other donors' samples.

This clonotype has only a few counts. V and J are TRBV11-2 and TRBJ2-2, with 7 bases lining up with TRBD1. This CDR3 contains 15 residues. Germline CDR1 is SGHAT and CDR2 is FQNNGV. After removal of 5 bases from V and 7 bases from J, the junction contained 10 bases not matched to a gene. The CDR3 reads CASSPRRTGHGELFF. Written as DNA, the CDR3 is TGTGCCAGCAGCCCCCGCCGGACAGGACACGGGGAGCTGTTTTTT.

There are many counts of this clonotype. V gene TRBV7-2 combines with J gene TRBJ1-1; D possibly corresponds to TRBD1 (5 bases). The V end was cut by 4 bases, the J end by 6 bases, with 9 bases between. Per germline, CDR1 SGHTA and CDR2 FQGNSA. The CDR3 covers 12 residues. The chain's CDR3 is CASSYGGSEAFF. Here the CDR3 DNA reads TGTGCCAGCAGCTATGGGGGTTCTGAAGCTTTCTTT. The full variable domain, in which reference TRBV7-2 and TRBJ1-1 provide the parts outside the CDR3, is GAGVSQSPSNKVTEKGKDVELRCDPISGHTALYWYRQSLGQGLEFLIYFQGNSAPDKSGLPSDRFSAERTGGSVSTLTIQRTQQEDSAVYLCASSYGGSEAFFGQGTRLTVV.

This clonotype was seen a few times. This chain links TRBV3-1 with TRBJ2-2; possible D gene TRBD1, 6 bases. The length of the CDR3 is 15 residues. From germline, CDR1 is LGHDT and CDR2 YNNKEL (reference sequence). Trimming cost V 3 bases and J 1 base, with 9 bases left between them. CDR3 in amino acids: CASSQRTENTGELFF. Written as DNA, the CDR3 is TGTGCCAGCAGCCAGAGGACAGAGAACACCGGGGAGCTGTTTTTT.

The chain carries TRBV5-6 and TRBJ2-4; weak D call: TRBD2 (6 bases). Germline values: CDR1 SGHDT, CDR2 YYEEEE. There are 13 residues in the CDR3. V was shortened by 2 bases and J by 8 bases, with 11 bases between the two germline ends. In DNA form, the CDR3 reads TGTGCCAGCAGCTTTCCGGGAGAAGACATTCAGTACTTC. It yields the protein CASSFPGEDIQYF.

This clonotype occurred many times. The J gene is TRBJ2-3, the V gene TRBV6-5; 7 bases line up with TRBD1. The ends lost 5 bases at V and 2 bases at J; junction bases unmatched: 4. Germline V gives CDR1 MNHEY, CDR2 SVGAGI. The CDR3 sequence is 14 residues long. CDR3 coding DNA: TGTGCCAGCAGTCCGGGACAGTACACAGATACGCAGTATTTT. Translated: CASSPGQYTDTQYF.

This clonotype showed up just a few times. The CDR3 sequence: CASRSTGISGANVLTF. DNA of the CDR3: TGTGCCAGCAGGTCTACAGGGATCTCCGGGGCCAACGTCCTGACTTTC. The chain is built from TRBV5-4 and TRBJ2-6, with D perhaps TRBD1 (6 bases). In germline, CDR1 is SGHNT, CDR2 YYREEE (reference sequence). This CDR3 region has 16 residues. The germline V and J ends were trimmed by 5 bases and 4 bases, with 16 bases remaining between them.

CDR3 nucleotide sequence: TGTGCCATAAGGACTAGCGGTTACGAGCAGTACTTC. Amino acids: CAIRTSGYEQYF. The chain links TRBV28 to TRBJ2-7; the match to TRBD2 covers 10 bases. Germline V gives CDR1 MDHEN, CDR2 SYDVKM. V shed 10 bases and J 4 bases; nucleotides not matched to a gene: 4. The CDR3 is 12 amino acids.

This clonotype was found many times. V and J are TRBV7-9 and TRBJ1-3, with TRBD1 matching over 8 bases. The CDR3 runs to 22 residues. The germline V gene encodes CDR1 SEHNR and CDR2 FQNEAQ (reference sequence). The V segment lost 5 bases and the J segment 1 base; nucleotides outside the gene matches: 25. The CDR3 loop reads CASSATPFRDRIPRASGNTIYF. The CDR3 nucleotides are TGTGCCAGCAGCGCCACCCCCTTCCGGGACAGGATCCCAAGGGCGTCTGGAAACACCATATATTTT. The full variable domain, with the rest looked up from reference TRBV7-9 and TRBJ1-3, is DTGVSQNPRHKITKRGQNVTFRCDPISEHNRLYWYRQTLGQGPEFLTYFQNEAQLEKSRLLSDRFSAERPKGSFSTLEIQRTEQGDSAMYLCASSATPFRDRIPRASGNTIYFGEGSWLTVV.

V usage is TRBV5-1 and J usage is TRBJ2-2, with 14 nucleotides matching TRBD2. J gave up 4 bases and V 4 bases, and 3 bases lay outside the gene matches. The CDR3 has 16 amino acids. Germline CDR1 is SGHRS and CDR2 is YFSETQ. As DNA, the CDR3 is TGCGCCAGCAGCACCGGACTAGCGGGGGGCACCGGGGAGCTGTTTTTT. Translating gives CASSTGLAGGTGELFF. The full variable domain, completed using reference TRBV5-1 and TRBJ2-2, is KAGVTQTPRYLIKTRGQQVTLSCSPISGHRSVSWYQQTPGQGLQFLFEYFSETQRNKGNFPGRFSGRQFSNSRSEMNVSTLELGDSALYLCASSTGLAGGTGELFFGEGSRLTVL.

The J gene is TRBJ2-3, the V gene TRBV7-9; 7 positions match TRBD2. CDR3 length equals 14 residues. With V trimmed by 6 bases and J by 6 bases, 9 bases remained unmatched. Germline V lookup: CDR1 SEHNR, CDR2 FQNEAQ (reference sequence). The CDR3 region is CASRLASAADTQYF. Here the CDR3 DNA reads TGTGCCAGCAGACTAGCGAGTGCTGCCGATACGCAGTATTTT.

This clonotype was seen ten or more times. At one of its ends the junction is not consistent with the germline gene, which may arise from a read error. The rearrangement uses TRBV7-7 and TRBJ2-1; tentative D call: TRBD1 (6 bases). The germline gives CDR1 SSHAT, CDR2 FNYEAQ (reference sequence). The CDR3 is made up of 15 amino acids. This CDR3 is CASSLGRGENNEQFF. CDR3 nucleotides: TGTGCTAGCAGCTTAGGCAGGGGCGAAAACAATGAGCAGTTCTTC.

This chain uses TRBV20-1 with TRBJ1-1; the D gene is possibly TRBD1 (5 bases). CDR3 length: 15 residues. The germline CDR1 and CDR2 sequences are DFQATT and SNEGSKA (reference sequence). With 0 bases removed from V and 4 bases from J, the gap between germline ends came to 15 bases. CDR3 nucleotides: TGCAGTGCTAGAGAACATGGGGCGTTGGGCACTGAAGCTTTCTTT. Protein: CSAREHGALGTEAFF.

This clonotype was detected only a few times. CDR3 DNA sequence: TGTGCCAGCATACTACTAGCGGGAGTTTCGGGTGAGCAGTTCTTC. Its translation is CASILLAGVSGEQFF. V usage is TRBV6-1 and J usage is TRBJ2-1; TRBD2 agrees at 11 bases. J was trimmed by 9 bases and V by 7 bases; bases with no gene match: 11. CDR1 and CDR2 (germline): MNHNS, SASEGT. This CDR3 comprises 15 residues.

This clonotype turned up a few times. J is TRBJ2-7 and V is TRBV14; tentatively, D is TRBD2 (5 bases). V shed 1 base and J shed 9 bases, with 16 bases lying between them. Germline V gene lookup returns CDR1 SGHDN and CDR2 FVKESK. The CDR3 consists of 14 residues. The CDR3 DNA reads TGTGCCAGCAGCCAAGCCGGGGTTCAGATCGGGCAGTACTTC. It encodes CASSQAGVQIGQYF.

Ten or more counts support this clonotype. The chain joins TRBV5-1 to TRBJ1-2; tentatively, D is TRBD1 (5 bases). Germline assignment: CDR1 SGHRS and CDR2 YFSETQ. This CDR3 has 16 amino acids. V gave up 4 bases and J gave up 6 bases, with 22 bases separating them. CDR3 sequence (DNA): TGCGCCAGCAGCCCGGACTCAGGGCTCCCTGGAGATGGCTACACCTTC. This sequence encodes CASSPDSGLPGDGYTF.

The chain recombines TRBV28 with TRBJ1-1; tentative D call: TRBD1 (5 bases). The CDR3 spans 13 residues. Per the germline V gene, CDR1 is MDHEN and CDR2 is SYDVKM. Deletions cut 7 bases from V and 3 bases from J, with 12 bases between. The CDR3 DNA follows: TGTGCCAGCATACGGGGCCTCGACACTGAAGCTTTCTTT. Its translation: CASIRGLDTEAFF.

The chain carries TRBV7-3 and TRBJ2-6, with a tentative D call TRBD2 (5 bases). The V gene lost 1 base and the J gene lost 3 bases, with 10 bases spanning the gap. Germline CDR1 reads SGHTA; CDR2 reads FQGTGA. The CDR3 contains 16 residues. CDR3 amino acids: CASSLSVGVGANVLTF. The DNA for the CDR3 is TGTGCCAGCAGCTTAAGTGTCGGGGTTGGGGCCAACGTCCTGACTTTC.

This clonotype turned up a few times. The V call is TRBV27, the J call TRBJ1-3; D not resolved. The CDR3 runs 14 residues. Trimming took 6 bases from V and 2 from J, leaving 11 bases between them. The V gene's germline CDR1 is MNHEY and CDR2 SMNVEV (reference sequence). The CDR3 DNA reads TGTGCCAGCAGCGGAGGACTGGCTGGAAACACCATATATTTT. It specifies CASSGGLAGNTIYF.

V is TRBV5-1 and J is TRBJ1-4; no reliable D call. Germline-derived CDR1 and CDR2 are SGHRS and YFSETQ. There are 15 residues in the CDR3. Trimming took 0 bases from V and 3 from J, leaving 9 bases between them. This chain's CDR3 is CASSLVASANEKLFF. The DNA for the CDR3 is TGCGCCAGCAGCTTGGTTGCGTCGGCTAATGAAAAACTGTTTTTT.

The rearrangement links TRBV7-2 to TRBJ2-1; D ambiguous. CDR3 length: 12 residues. The germline V gene encodes CDR1 SGHTA and CDR2 FQGNSA. V was clipped by 4 bases and J by 10 bases, with 11 bases between them. The chain's CDR3 is CASSSPPREQFF. For the CDR3, the DNA is TGTGCCAGCAGCTCTCCCCCAAGGGAGCAGTTCTTC.

This chain connects TRBV5-1 to TRBJ2-1; no firm D call. V gave up 0 bases and J gave up 0 bases, with 1 base separating them. Germline V lookup: CDR1 SGHRS, CDR2 YFSETQ. This CDR3 comprises 13 residues. DNA of the CDR3: TGCGCCAGCAGCTTGGGCTCCTACAATGAGCAGTTCTTC. Translated, it gives CASSLGSYNEQFF.